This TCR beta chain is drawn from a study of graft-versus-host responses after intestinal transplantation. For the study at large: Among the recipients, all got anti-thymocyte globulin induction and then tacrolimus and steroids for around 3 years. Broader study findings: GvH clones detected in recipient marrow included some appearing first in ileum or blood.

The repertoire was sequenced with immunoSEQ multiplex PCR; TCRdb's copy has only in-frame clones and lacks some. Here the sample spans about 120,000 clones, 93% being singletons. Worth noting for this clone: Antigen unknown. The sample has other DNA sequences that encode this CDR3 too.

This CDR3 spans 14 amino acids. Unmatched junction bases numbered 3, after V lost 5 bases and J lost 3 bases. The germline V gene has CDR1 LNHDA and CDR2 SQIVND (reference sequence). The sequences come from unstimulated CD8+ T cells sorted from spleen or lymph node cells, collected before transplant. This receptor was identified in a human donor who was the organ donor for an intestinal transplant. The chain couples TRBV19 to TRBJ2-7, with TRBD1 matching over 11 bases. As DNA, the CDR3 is TGTGCCAGTAGTCCCGGGACAGGGGGCTACGAGCAGTACTTC. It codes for CASSPGTGGYEQYF.